This entry describes one TCR beta chain. The specificity of this receptor is unknown. Per-base qualities were not stored, and no clone one base away is much larger. The data belong to a study of T cells in Graves' hyperthyroidism and ophthalmopathy (dated by TCRdb to the late 2010s). About the full investigation: Peripheral blood was sampled at the time of initial diagnosis, prior to any treatment. TCR V-J signatures able to tell the groups apart were searched for in a discovery cohort of 90 to 100 patients, of whom 40 to 45 had Graves' ophthalmopathy and roughly 59 had stable Graves' hyperthyroidism. An independent validation cohort of fewer than 20 hyperthyroidism patients and about 16 patients who later progressed to ophthalmopathy tested prospective prediction of ophthalmopathy. The 95 to 100 discovery patients were randomly split 7:3 into training and test sets. The study also compared thyroid tissue and blood T-cell repertoires from over 5 Graves' hyperthyroidism patients. After blood sampling, hyperthyroidism patients were treated with methimazole at a starting dose of 30 mg daily, and ophthalmopathy patients were treated with high-dose intravenous methylprednisolone. The paper describes TCR Vbeta CDR3 sequencing of 135 peripheral blood samples, made up of 43 ophthalmopathy patients, 70 to 75 hyperthyroidism patients and approximately 17 progressor patients. Paper-wide results and their limitations: No statistical method was used to fix the sample size in advance, and group allocation was not hidden from the investigators. In cross-validation, a model built on a 13 V-J signature told ophthalmopathy apart from stable hyperthyroidism with less than 90% sensitivity and approximately 81% specificity, and in testing the same model reached 80%/75%. Blood samples also contained most of the expanded thyroid clonotypes (frequency above 0.001), which suggests that blood repertoires may reflect thyroid immune responses. In validation, the model predicted progression to ophthalmopathy a median of 6.5 months before onset, with approximately 70% sensitivity and about 75% specificity.

Graves' hyperthyroidism was defined as stable when no progression to ophthalmopathy occurred over 18 months of follow-up. Hyperthyroidism patients were newly diagnosed, with disease duration under 2 months, and aged 18 to 65 years. The study excluded patients with uncontrolled infections, other autoimmune diseases, pregnancy or lactation. Clinical symptoms, serum thyroxine and TRAb, thyroid ultrasound, and orbital computed tomography formed the basis for the diagnoses. PBMCs were separated from about 10 ml of fresh peripheral blood using Ficoll-Paque density gradient centrifugation. Total RNA was extracted with Trizol reagent, and quality was checked on an Agilent 2100 Bioanalyzer. After removal of 3 bases from V and 4 bases from J, the junction retains 8 bases not matched to a gene. The CDR3 contains 16 residues, cysteine and phenylalanine counted. Only the CDR3 DNA stays, 48 bases, in frame from base 1. Reading the germline V gene (reference sequence) gives CDR1 DFQATT and CDR2 SNEGSKA.

The TCR beta CDR3 regions were amplified from the RNA transcripts. A first-round RT-PCR of the TCR CDR3 used the HTBI primer set with the Qiagen OneStep RT-PCR kit. The libraries were constructed in a second round of multiplex PCR and then size-selected and purified. Sequencing of the libraries was done on an Illumina HiSeq2000 using paired-end 100 bp reads. The original methods were these. SOAPnuke was used to process the raw data, removing reads that contained adapters or uncalled bases, had a mean Phred below 15, or lacked an exact match to the constant primer or identifier. High-quality paired reads were merged with COPE v1.2.5, and unique nucleotide sequences were defined as clonotypes. Clonotypes were aligned to IMGT TRBV, TRBD and TRBJ reference segments using MiTCR v1.1. Only V-J combinations with frequency above 0.0001, covering about 99% of repertoires, were analysed. A TCS score was defined as the ratio between F50 (clonal expansion) and ExV (chaos), using BLOSUM62-based TCRdist between CDR3 peptides within each V-J. Welch's t-statistics and random forest reduced roughly 540 V-J features to 13, which were used in a naive Bayes classifier (R e1071). TCRdb reprocessing: public reads trimmed at Q25 with fastp, clones called with MiXCR, in-frame beta chains kept. Here each entry gathers all rows of one CDR3 protein and keeps the most common genes and DNA. Here the V and J calls rest on TCRdb's processing, not on the authors' analysis. The sample data list 350,000 or so distinct CDR3 sequences, and roughly 20% of these were observed just once. The ten largest clones take up about 53% of the sample.

The V gene is TRBV20-1 and the J gene is TRBJ2-7; 14 bases in the junction line up with TRBD2. The TCR sequence derives from a woman aged 45-60 years with Graves' hyperthyroidism. Sequencing was done on a sample of blood. The CDR3 loop reads CSARGLAGEEPYEQYF. The DNA reads as follows: TGCAGTGCTAGGGGACTAGCGGGGGAGGAGCCTTACGAGCAGTACTTC.